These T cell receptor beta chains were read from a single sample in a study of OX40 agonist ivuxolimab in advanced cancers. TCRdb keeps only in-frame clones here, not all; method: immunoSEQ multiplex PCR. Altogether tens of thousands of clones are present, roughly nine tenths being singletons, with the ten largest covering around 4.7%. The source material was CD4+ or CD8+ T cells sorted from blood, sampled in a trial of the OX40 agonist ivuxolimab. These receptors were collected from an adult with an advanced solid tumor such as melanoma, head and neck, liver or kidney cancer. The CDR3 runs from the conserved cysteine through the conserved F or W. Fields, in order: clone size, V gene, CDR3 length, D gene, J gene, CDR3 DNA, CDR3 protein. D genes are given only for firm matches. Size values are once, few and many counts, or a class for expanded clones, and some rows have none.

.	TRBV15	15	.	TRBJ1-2	TGTGCCACCAGCAGAGACGAGCTCCCGGGGTATGGCTACACCTTC	CATSRDELPGYGYTF
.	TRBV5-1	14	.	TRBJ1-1	TGCGCCAGCAGCCCAGCGACAGGATTCACTGAAGCTTTCTTT	CASSPATGFTEAFF
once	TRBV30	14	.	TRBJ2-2	TGTGCCTGGAGCCCAACCCCTTCTGGCGGGGAGCTGTTTTTT	CAWSPTPSGGELFF
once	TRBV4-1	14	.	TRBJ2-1	TGCGCCAGCACCCTAGGCGCGGGCCACAATGAGCAGTTCTTC	CASTLGAGHNEQFF
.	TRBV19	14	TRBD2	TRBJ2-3	TGTGCCAGTAGCCTAGCGGGAACTCCAGATACGCAGTATTTT	CASSLAGTPDTQYF
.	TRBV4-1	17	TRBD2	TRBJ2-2	TGCGCCAGCAGCCAAGACGGGCGGGAGGGCCCAACCGGGGAGCTGTTTTTT	CASSQDGREGPTGELFF
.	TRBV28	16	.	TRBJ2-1	TGTGCCAGCAGTTTATCTTCGACAGGACCCTACAATGAGCAGTTCTTC	CASSLSSTGPYNEQFF
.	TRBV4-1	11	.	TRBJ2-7	TGCGCCAGCAGCCACCACTACGAGCAGTACTTC	CASSHHYEQYF
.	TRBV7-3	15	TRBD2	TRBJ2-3	TGTGCCAGCAGCTTAAGCGGGAGGTCGTCAGATACGCAGTATTTT	CASSLSGRSSDTQYF
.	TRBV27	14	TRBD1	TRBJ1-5	TGTGCCAGCAGAAAAGGGGGCCCCAATCAGCCCCAGCATTTT	CASRKGGPNQPQHF
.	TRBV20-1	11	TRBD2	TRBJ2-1	TGCGGCGGGGGGGAGAACAATGAGCAGTTCTTC	CGGGENNEQFF
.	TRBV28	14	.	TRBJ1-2	TGTGCCAGCAGTTTCGTCAGGGTGGGCTATGGCTACACCTTC	CASSFVRVGYGYTF
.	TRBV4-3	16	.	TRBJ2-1	TGCGCCAGCAGCCAAGAAGAGGGCGGGACCTACAATGAGCAGTTCTTC	CASSQEEGGTYNEQFF